This T cell receptor (beta chain) was observed in a study of blood T cell repertoires in COVID-19. Study as a whole: COVID-19 samples collected from the United States, Italy and Spain covered acute and convalescent phases. Nucleic acid was either cDNA or gDNA, and it came from T cells, B-cell-depleted T cells, or PBMCs.

The authors' processing: Amplification of reference gene primers was used by the study to estimate nucleated cell counts. Libraries were prepared by immunoSEQ multiplex PCR; TCRdb keeps only in-frame clonotypes and omits some of them. That table furnishes V, J and clone size, whereas the DNA furnished D and trimming. The sample carries 50,000 or so clones, roughly four fifths recorded once. The CDR3 spans 15 residues. The V end was cut by 5 bases, the J end by 0 bases, with 10 bases between. Germline V gene sequence: CDR1 KGHDR, CDR2 SFDVKD. The specimen was peripheral blood. The rearrangement links TRBV24-1 to TRBJ2-1; D gene uncertain. This sequence originates from a man aged 60-69 years with active COVID-19. The CDR3 DNA reads as TGTGCCACCAGTGCGGTAACCAACTCCTACAATGAGCAGTTCTTC. Translated: CATSAVTNSYNEQFF.